Following are 15 T cell receptor beta chains from one sample sequenced in a study of cytomegalovirus exposure and HLA in healthy donors listed by TCRdb under 2017. Receptor libraries were prepared by the immunoSEQ multiplex PCR assay. For the multiplex PCR, a mixture combining 60 forward primers for TCR Vbeta segments and 13 reverse primers for TCR Jbeta segments was used. TCRdb limited this immuneACCESS table to in-frame rearrangements with V and J called. A share of clones is missing; checked studies link under half to unresolved V genes, and the rest is unexplained. In all, the sample holds 200,000 or so clones, and 70% to 80% of those were seen once. Together, the top ten hold around 0.4% of the sample. Material: PBMCs. Every receptor here comes from a male donor in good health and CMV-seropositive.

The gene calls are TRBV6-5 and TRBJ1-2; D is possibly TRBD1 (5 bases). Germline lookup yields CDR1 MNHEY and CDR2 SVGAGI. The CDR3 runs 14 residues. V lost 4 bases to trimming and J lost 8 bases, with 17 bases between them. CDR3 sequence (DNA): TGTGCCAGCAGTTCCCCGGACAAGACTTGGGGCTACACCTTC. Translation gives CASSSPDKTWGYTF.

The chain carries TRBV19 and TRBJ1-1, with TRBD1 identical over 9 bases. With 3 bases clipped from V and 1 base from J, the junction kept 12 bases outside the gene matches. CDR1 is LNHDA and CDR2 is SQIVND in the germline V gene (reference sequence). The CDR3 covers 18 residues. The CDR3 DNA follows: TGTGCCAGTAGTATGACGCCGGGACAGGGCTCCGGGAACACTGAAGCTTTCTTT. Encoded protein: CASSMTPGQGSGNTEAFF.

The chain combines TRBV28 with TRBJ1-1; 8 bases match TRBD1. J was trimmed by 4 bases and V by 1 base; bases with no gene match: 11. CDR1 is MDHEN and CDR2 is SYDVKM in the germline V gene. The CDR3 has 17 residues. The CDR3 loop reads CASSLYYQQGEGTEAFF. In DNA form, the CDR3 reads TGTGCCAGCAGTTTATACTATCAACAGGGGGAAGGCACTGAAGCTTTCTTT.

In regard to this clone: The same CDR3 can be traced to other DNA sequences in this sample. This chain links TRBV7-9 with TRBJ1-4, with no clear D. CDR1 SEHNR and CDR2 FQNEAQ come from the germline V gene (reference sequence). This CDR3 has 14 residues. V lost 1 base and J 4 bases, leaving 7 bases between the germline ends. CDR3 sequence reads: CASSLGQINEKLFF. The CDR3 bases are TGTGCCAGCAGCTTAGGGCAGATTAATGAAAAACTGTTTTTT.

The table lists this clone with a count of one. In the same sample, other DNA sequences code for this CDR3. Here the CDR3 DNA reads TGTGCCTGGGAGGGACAGGGGGGGAACGAGCAGTACTTC. Amino acid sequence: CAWEGQGGNEQYF. V gene TRBV30 combines with J gene TRBJ2-7; 11 bases map to TRBD1. V dropped 5 bases and J dropped 5; count of bases not matched to a gene: 5. The CDR3 runs to 13 residues. Germline lookup yields CDR1 GTSNPN and CDR2 SVGIG (reference sequence).

The table lists this clone with a count of one. The chain links TRBV30 to TRBJ2-5, with 10 bases lining up with TRBD2. CDR3 length: 16 amino acids. With V trimmed by 2 bases and J by 5 bases, 11 bases remained unmatched. Per the germline V gene, CDR1 is GTSNPN and CDR2 is SVGIG (reference sequence). The CDR3: CAWSSVRSGRGETQYF. DNA of the CDR3: TGTGCCTGGAGTTCCGTCCGGAGCGGGAGGGGGGAGACCCAGTACTTC.

The V call is TRBV7-3, the J call TRBJ2-1; 9 positions agree with TRBD2. Germline values: CDR1 SGHTA, CDR2 FQGTGA. The CDR3 loop spans 17 amino acids. With V trimmed by 4 bases and J by 8 bases, 15 bases remained unmatched. DNA of the CDR3: TGTGCCAGCAGCTCGATAATAGCGGGAGAAGGGAGGGATGAGCAGTTCTTC. The encoded protein is CASSSIIAGEGRDEQFF.

Regarding this clone: Other DNA sequences in this sample translate to the same CDR3. This chain joins TRBV9 and TRBJ1-2; D perhaps matches TRBD1 (5 bases). Germline values: CDR1 SGDLS, CDR2 YYNGEE. This CDR3 comprises 14 residues. V lost 0 bases and J lost 2, with 8 bases in between. The CDR3 DNA reads as TGTGCCAGCAGCGTAGCTCAGGGAAACTATGGCTACACCTTC. This gives the protein CASSVAQGNYGYTF.

This clone showed up just once. The V and J genes are TRBV19 and TRBJ1-6; 10 bases are a match to TRBD1. This CDR3 contains 15 residues. Germline loops: CDR1 LNHDA, CDR2 SQIVND (reference sequence). Losses at the gene ends were 4 bases for V and 6 bases for J; bases not matched to a gene: 3. CDR3 coding DNA: TGTGCCAGTAGTACCGGGACAGGGGTTAATTCACCCCTCCACTTT. It codes for CASSTGTGVNSPLHF.

The chain links TRBV7-6 to TRBJ1-5; D remains unclear. The CDR3 is made up of 13 amino acids. With 5 bases removed from V and 6 bases from J, the gap between germline ends came to 11 bases. Germline V gene sequence: CDR1 SGHVS, CDR2 FNYEAQ. CDR3 protein: CASSQSNFQPQHF. CDR3 nucleotides: TGTGCCAGCAGCCAGTCCAATTTTCAGCCCCAGCATTTT.

This chain uses TRBV6-4 with TRBJ2-7; the D is unclear. CDR3 size: 11 residues. In germline, CDR1 is MRHNA, CDR2 SNTAGT. Trimming stripped 8 bases from V and 6 bases from J, with 11 bases between. The CDR3 region has the DNA TGTGCCAGCCTTCCTCTACTCGAGCAGTACTTC. This gives the protein CASLPLLEQYF.

The V gene is TRBV5-6, the J gene TRBJ1-1; TRBD1 agrees at 8 bases. This CDR3 has 14 amino acids. V gave up 7 bases and J gave up 1 base; unmatched junction bases: 6. Germline V lookup: CDR1 SGHDT, CDR2 YYEEEE. DNA for the CDR3: TGTGCCAGCGCAGGGGGCGCGGGGAACACTGAAGCTTTCTTT. It yields the protein CASAGGAGNTEAFF.

The chain couples TRBV18 to TRBJ2-5; 9 bases match TRBD2. Germline values: CDR1 KGHSH, CDR2 LQKENI. With V trimmed by 5 bases and J by 4 bases, 17 bases remained unmatched. The CDR3 is 18 residues long. The CDR3 here is CASSMESLAGSAGETQYF. The CDR3 bases are TGTGCCAGCTCAATGGAGTCGCTAGCGGGAAGCGCAGGAGAGACCCAGTACTTC.

The chain combines TRBV6-5 with TRBJ2-3, with D perhaps matching TRBD1 (7 bases). Germline values: CDR1 MNHEY, CDR2 SVGAGI. V was pared by 5 bases and J by 3 bases, with 12 bases between. This CDR3 region has 14 residues. The CDR3 DNA is TGTGCCAGCAGTCGTCAGGGGGGAACAGATACGCAGTATTTT. Protein product: CASSRQGGTDTQYF.

The chain joins TRBV7-2 to TRBJ1-2, with D perhaps matching TRBD1 (5 bases). The CDR3 runs to 14 residues. V lost 3 bases and J 2 bases, leaving 10 bases between the germline ends. The germline V gene encodes CDR1 SGHTA and CDR2 FQGNSA. The chain's CDR3 is CASSLLQENYGYTF. CDR3 nucleotide sequence: TGTGCCAGCAGCTTGCTACAGGAAAACTATGGCTACACCTTC.